The 5 T cell receptor beta chains below all came from one sample that was sequenced in a study of human T cells and chemical hapten exposure. Specified treatment: therapeutic diphenylcyclopropenone sensitization with weekly scalp DPC. Each cDNA molecule in the library carried unique molecular identifiers. TCRdb itself ran the reads through MiXCR, one entry per CDR3 protein. The table lists 600 to 700 distinct CDR3 sequences, around 52% of them singletons. Sequences were derived from whole blood, sampled before DPC sensitization or 2, 6, or about 24 weeks after (not recorded which). These TCRs come from an adult with alopecia areata. Some clones in this sample may be carry-over from other donors' samples. This table probably holds off-target reads from a library built for another chain.

Points on this clonotype: The germline gene is not matched at one end of the junction; a read error may be the cause. This chain connects TRBV19 to TRBJ2-6, with D perhaps TRBD1 (5 bases). Germline loops: CDR1 LNHDA, CDR2 SQIVND (reference sequence). The CDR3 is made up of 21 amino acids. CDR3 sequence (DNA): TGTGCCACTAGTAGGGCGACCTTTCAACAGGCCGTACTCTCTGGGGCCAACGTCCTGACTTTC. Protein: CATSRATFQQAVLSGANVLTF.

V gene TRBV28 combines with J gene TRBJ2-7; D perhaps matches TRBD1 (5 bases). This CDR3 region has 13 residues. Germline CDR1 and CDR2: MDHEN and SYDVKM. V gave up 2 bases and J gave up 6 bases, with 11 bases separating them. Written as DNA, the CDR3 is TGTGCCAGCAGTTTACTAGGGGTTGGCGAGCAGTACTTC. It codes for CASSLLGVGEQYF.

The chain couples TRBV7-2 to TRBJ2-3; the D gene is possibly TRBD2 (5 bases). The V gene's germline CDR1 is SGHTA and CDR2 FQGNSA. CDR3 length: 14 amino acids. Deletions cut 5 bases from V and 5 bases from J, with 14 bases between. This CDR3 reads CASSPNGREDTQYF. CDR3 DNA: TGTGCCAGCAGCCCGAATGGACGGGAAGATACGCAGTATTTT.

The CDR3 DNA reads TGTGCCAGCAGCGCGGGACGGAGCTCCTACGAGCAGTACTTC. This encodes CASSAGRSSYEQYF. This rearrangement joins TRBV9 to TRBJ2-7; D possibly uses TRBD1 or TRBD2 (5 bases each). The CDR3 sequence is 14 residues long. Per germline, CDR1 SGDLS and CDR2 YYNGEE. The germline V and J ends were trimmed by 3 bases and 0 bases, with 10 bases remaining between them.

The chain joins TRBV29-1 to TRBJ2-7; TRBD1 matches 7 bases. This CDR3 is built from 11 residues. J gave up 3 bases and V 4 bases, and 0 bases lay outside the gene matches. Germline V gene lookup returns CDR1 SQVTM and CDR2 ANQGSEA. CDR3 nucleotide sequence: TGCAGCGTTGCAGGGGGCTACGAGCAGTACTTC. Protein product: CSVAGGYEQYF.